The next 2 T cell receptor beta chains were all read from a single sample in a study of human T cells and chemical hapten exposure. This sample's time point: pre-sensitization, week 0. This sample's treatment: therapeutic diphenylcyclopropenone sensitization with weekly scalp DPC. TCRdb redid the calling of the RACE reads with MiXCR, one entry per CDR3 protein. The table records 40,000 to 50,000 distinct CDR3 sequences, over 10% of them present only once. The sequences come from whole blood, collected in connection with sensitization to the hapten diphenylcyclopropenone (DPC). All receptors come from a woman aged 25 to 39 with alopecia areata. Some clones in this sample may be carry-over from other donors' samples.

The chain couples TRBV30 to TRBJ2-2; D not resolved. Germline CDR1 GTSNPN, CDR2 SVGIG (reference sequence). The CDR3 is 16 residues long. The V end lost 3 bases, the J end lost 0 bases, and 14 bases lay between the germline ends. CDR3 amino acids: CAWSPFFTTNTGELFF. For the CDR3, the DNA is TGTGCCTGGAGCCCCTTCTTCACCACGAACACCGGGGAGCTGTTTTTT.

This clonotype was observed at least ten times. CDR3 DNA sequence: TGTGCCAGCTCATCCCCCACGGACATTCAGTACTTC. It codes for CASSSPTDIQYF. The gene calls are TRBV18 and TRBJ2-4; D unclear. The CDR3 has 12 residues. Per the germline V gene, CDR1 is KGHSH and CDR2 is LQKENI. V was shortened by 5 bases and J by 8 bases, with 10 bases between the two germline ends.